This T cell receptor (beta chain) comes out of a study of CXCR3-negative and CXCR3-positive naive CD8 T cells. The study's findings and limits: CXCR3-positive naive cells had TRB CDR3s that were more hydrophobic than CXCR3-negative naive cells had.

The authors made the TRB cDNA libraries by 5' RACE using UMI labels. From the 5' RACE reads, TCRdb lists one entry per CDR3 protein and no DNA. This sample's table has about 62,000 distinct CDR3 sequences. A note on this clonotype: As yet, its antigen is unknown.

Germline lookup yields CDR1 SGHTA and CDR2 FQGTGA. The CDR3 length is 14 residues. Triplicate 300,000-cell sorts were made of each CD8+ T cell subset. The sequenced material came from naive CXCR3- CD8+ T cells from blood. The subset is: CD45RO-CCR7+CD27+CD95- naive CD8+ T cells lacking CXCR3 (TNR3-). This sequence originates from a human donor in good health. Some clones in this sample may be carry-over from other donors' samples. The gene calls are TRBV7-3 and TRBJ1-5; TCRdb reports TRBD1, a call that lacks DNA to check it against. CDR3: CASSRGQCAQPQHF.